The 4 T cell receptor beta chains below come from one sample, sequenced in a study of blood T cells in healthy people across ages. It was with a sample-barcoded 5' primer and a J-beta primer mix that a second PCR of about 7 to 12 cycles was run. TCRdb re-analysed the 5' RACE reads in MiXCR, keeping a single row per CDR3 protein. The sample holds about 680,000 distinct CDR3 sequences, approximately 50% seen once. Sequenced material: blood. These receptor sequences come from a woman aged 60-70 years in good health.

This clonotype was recorded many times. The chain is built from TRBV7-2 and TRBJ2-7, with a weak D call TRBD1 (6 bases). The CDR3 loop spans 15 amino acids. The V end was cut by 5 bases, the J end by 0 bases, with 14 bases between. Germline loops: CDR1 SGHTA, CDR2 FQGNSA. In DNA form, the CDR3 reads TGTGCCAGCAGCGGTCGACAGGCCAGCTCCTACGAGCAGTACTTC. Its protein product is CASSGRQASSYEQYF. The full variable domain, completed using reference TRBV7-2 and TRBJ2-7, is GAGVSQSPSNKVTEKGKDVELRCDPISGHTALYWYRQSLGQGLEFLIYFQGNSAPDKSGLPSDRFSAERTGGSVSTLTIQRTQQEDSAVYLCASSGRQASSYEQYFGPGTRLTVT.

The chain has TRBV7-9 and TRBJ2-1; no clear D. The CDR3 has 12 amino acids. Trimming shortened V by 7 bases and J by 7 bases, and 11 bases separated the two germline ends. The germline gives CDR1 SEHNR, CDR2 FQNEAQ (reference sequence). The CDR3 DNA reads as TGTGCCAGCATCCCTACACGAAATGAGCAGTTCTTC. Translated: CASIPTRNEQFF. Full variable domain (remainder filled in from reference TRBV7-9 and TRBJ2-1): DTGVSQNPRHKITKRGQNVTFRCDPISEHNRLYWYRQTLGQGPEFLTYFQNEAQLEKSRLLSDRFSAERPKGSFSTLEIQRTEQGDSAMYLCASIPTRNEQFFGPGTRLTVL.

This clonotype came up a few times. The chain joins TRBV28 to TRBJ2-3; no firm D call. Germline assignment: CDR1 MDHEN and CDR2 SYDVKM. This CDR3 has 12 residues. Trimming cost V 8 bases and J 2 bases, with 8 bases left between them. CDR3 loop: CASLESTDTQYF. CDR3 bases: TGTGCCAGCCTAGAATCCACAGATACGCAGTATTTT.

A few counts support this clonotype. The V and J genes are TRBV14 and TRBJ2-4; 7 nucleotides line up with TRBD2. The CDR3 consists of 13 residues. Germline trimming cut 4 bases from V and 7 bases from J; bases unmatched to any gene: 4. Germline V gene sequence: CDR1 SGHDN, CDR2 FVKESK. The CDR3 reads CASSPHGGNIQYF. CDR3 nucleotides: TGTGCCAGCAGCCCCCACGGGGGGAACATTCAGTACTTC.